This T cell receptor (beta chain) was sequenced for a study of T cells after yellow fever vaccination. Germline-derived CDR1 and CDR2 are SGHKS and YYEKEE (reference sequence). This CDR3 is 15 amino acids long. V lost 3 bases to trimming and J lost 1 base; unmatched junction nucleotides: 6. TCRdb itself ran the 5' RACE reads through MiXCR, one entry per CDR3 protein. The table lists 80,000 to 100,000 distinct CDR3 sequences, 4.5% to 6% of them singletons. The sequence was obtained from a man between 18 and 35 years old who received the YFV17D yellow fever vaccine. Here the sequenced sample was CD8+ T cells sorted from PBMCs, taken 10 days after the yellow fever booster vaccination. The chain joins TRBV5-5 to TRBJ2-7, with 8 bases lining up with TRBD2. DNA of the CDR3: TGTGCCAGCAGCTACCCGGGACTAGATTCCTACGAGCAGTACGTC. Its translation is CASSYPGLDSYEQYV.